These T cell receptor beta chains were read from a single sample in a study of cytomegalovirus exposure and HLA in healthy donors. Sequenced by immunoSEQ multiplex PCR; TCRdb stores in-frame clones only, minus some. The data hold 90,000 to 130,000 clones, with around 70% observed a single time. The sequencing sample was made of PBMCs. These TCRs come from a man in his thirties or forties in good health and CMV-seropositive. Both conserved end residues are part of each CDR3. A D gene is named only where the DNA matches it firmly. A row's size may be missing; if present it is once, few, many or a size class.

clone_size j_call cdr3_length v_call d_call cdr3_aa cdr3_nt
. TRBJ1-2 19 TRBV5-1 TRBD1 CASSLGGETTGAGDYGYTF TGCGCCAGCAGCTTGGGGGGTGAAACGACAGGGGCGGGGGACTATGGCTACACCTTC
. TRBJ2-1 14 TRBV9 . CASSDSGGRNEQFF TGTGCCAGCAGCGACAGCGGAGGTAGGAATGAGCAGTTCTTC
. TRBJ2-5 14 TRBV5-1 . CASSLGRSQETQYF TGCGCCAGCAGCTTGGGGAGGAGCCAAGAGACCCAGTACTTC
. TRBJ1-2 17 TRBV27 TRBD1 CASSTSRDRGREYGYTF TGTGCCAGCAGTACCTCCCGGGACAGGGGAAGAGAATATGGCTACACCTTC
. TRBJ2-1 17 TRBV11-3 . CASSSTRGRDTYNEQFF TGTGCCAGCAGCTCTACAAGAGGGCGGGATACCTACAATGAGCAGTTCTTC
. TRBJ2-7 17 TRBV4-1 . CASSPPPAGDTSYEQYF TGCGCCAGCAGCCCACCTCCGGCAGGGGATACGTCCTACGAGCAGTACTTC
. TRBJ1-1 14 TRBV30 . CAWSPIGGNTEAFF TGTGCCTGGAGCCCAATCGGGGGGAACACTGAAGCTTTCTTT
few TRBJ2-3 16 TRBV9 TRBD2 CASSSIAGALADTQYF TGTGCCAGCAGCTCGATAGCGGGGGCGCTGGCAGATACGCAGTATTTT
. TRBJ1-5 15 TRBV19 TRBD1 CASSFYRGLAQPQHF TGTGCCAGTAGTTTCTACAGGGGGCTAGCTCAGCCCCAGCATTTT
few TRBJ2-7 17 TRBV2 TRBD1 CASRRTGEIFSSYEQYF TGTGCCAGCAGGAGGACAGGCGAGATCTTTAGCTCCTACGAGCAGTACTTC
. TRBJ1-2 14 TRBV12-5 . CASGLVGRHNGYTF TGTGCTAGTGGTTTGGTCGGCAGACATAATGGCTACACCTTC
once TRBJ1-5 15 TRBV19 . CANTPGRAGNQPQHF TGTGCCAATACCCCGGGGAGGGCGGGCAATCAGCCCCAGCATTTT
few TRBJ1-1 12 TRBV7-9 . CASSGEGAEAFF TGTGCCAGCAGCGGGGAAGGGGCTGAAGCTTTCTTT
. TRBJ2-2 15 TRBV7-9 TRBD1 CASSRNGQGAGELFF TGTGCCAGCAGCCGAAACGGACAGGGGGCCGGGGAGCTGTTTTTT